A selection of T cell receptor beta chains follows, all from one sample in a study of long-term antiretroviral therapy in people with HIV. The protocol was immunoSEQ multiplex PCR, while the TCRdb copy is restricted to in-frame clones and leaves out a portion. This table holds around 16,000 clones, just under 85% found once. The sequenced sample was unsorted PBMCs, obtained just before starting antiretroviral therapy. The receptors were sampled from a man aged 40-55 years with HIV. Each CDR3 is given with its conserved first and last residue. The order of the fields is clone size, V gene, J gene, D gene, CDR3 protein, CDR3 DNA. A D gene is named only where the DNA matches it firmly. For some rows the clone size is stated as once, few or many, or as a class when expanded; others skip it.

clone size: few; V gene: TRBV5-1; J gene: TRBJ2-1; D gene: -; CDR3 protein: CASSLGGGDGNEQFF; CDR3 DNA: TGCGCCAGCAGCTTGGGGGGCGGGGACGGTAATGAGCAGTTCTTC
clone size: -; V gene: TRBV5-6; J gene: TRBJ1-5; D gene: -; CDR3 protein: CASSLGPNQPQHF; CDR3 DNA: TGTGCCAGCAGCTTGGGGCCAAATCAGCCCCAGCATTTT
clone size: -; V gene: TRBV7-8; J gene: TRBJ2-5; D gene: -; CDR3 protein: CASSTGQTIQETQYF; CDR3 DNA: TGTGCCAGCAGCACTGGACAGACCATTCAAGAGACCCAGTACTTC
clone size: few; V gene: TRBV4-1; J gene: TRBJ1-6; D gene: -; CDR3 protein: CASSSWPKGKKSYNSPLHF; CDR3 DNA: TGCGCCAGCAGCTCCTGGCCCAAAGGGAAAAAGTCCTATAATTCACCCCTCCACTTT
clone size: -; V gene: TRBV7-2; J gene: TRBJ1-4; D gene: -; CDR3 protein: CASSPIGTQLNEKLFF; CDR3 DNA: TGTGCCAGCAGCCCAATCGGGACTCAGCTCAATGAAAAACTGTTTTTT
clone size: -; V gene: TRBV4-1; J gene: TRBJ2-2; D gene: -; CDR3 protein: CASSQEGLPPTGELFF; CDR3 DNA: TGCGCCAGCAGCCAAGAAGGGTTACCACCCACCGGGGAGCTGTTTTTT
clone size: -; V gene: TRBV5-6; J gene: TRBJ2-1; D gene: TRBD2; CDR3 protein: CASSLWYSGGYNDEQFF; CDR3 DNA: TGTGCCAGCAGCTTGTGGTATAGCGGGGGGTATAATGATGAGCAGTTCTTC
clone size: few; V gene: TRBV11-2; J gene: TRBJ2-7; D gene: -; CDR3 protein: CASSLPGVYEQYF; CDR3 DNA: TGTGCCAGCAGCTTACCCGGGGTCTACGAGCAGTACTTC
clone size: -; V gene: TRBV7-2; J gene: TRBJ2-3; D gene: -; CDR3 protein: CASSPPGSPDTQYF; CDR3 DNA: TGTGCCAGCAGCCCCCCCGGGTCCCCAGATACGCAGTATTTT
clone size: -; V gene: TRBV6-1; J gene: TRBJ1-5; D gene: -; CDR3 protein: CASSEIGGQPQHF; CDR3 DNA: TGTGCCAGCAGTGAAATCGGCGGTCAGCCCCAGCATTTT
clone size: -; V gene: TRBV6-4; J gene: TRBJ2-2; D gene: -; CDR3 protein: CASMDRNTGELFF; CDR3 DNA: TGTGCCAGTATGGACAGGAACACCGGGGAGCTGTTTTTT
clone size: -; V gene: TRBV18; J gene: TRBJ2-7; D gene: TRBD1; CDR3 protein: CASSPGAGTGVEQYF; CDR3 DNA: TGTGCCAGCTCACCAGGAGCCGGGACAGGGGTCGAGCAGTACTTC
clone size: -; V gene: TRBV6-1; J gene: TRBJ2-3; D gene: -; CDR3 protein: CASSEAGFTDTQYF; CDR3 DNA: TGTGCCAGCAGTGAAGCGGGGTTCACAGATACGCAGTATTTT
clone size: -; V gene: TRBV7-9; J gene: TRBJ1-2; D gene: -; CDR3 protein: CASRASSGPNGYTF; CDR3 DNA: TGTGCCAGCAGAGCCTCGTCAGGCCCCAATGGCTACACCTTC
clone size: -; V gene: TRBV6-4; J gene: TRBJ2-2; D gene: -; CDR3 protein: CASSDFPNTGELFF; CDR3 DNA: TGTGCCAGCAGTGATTTCCCGAACACCGGGGAGCTGTTTTTT
clone size: -; V gene: TRBV5-1; J gene: TRBJ2-6; D gene: -; CDR3 protein: CASSPDHSGANVLTF; CDR3 DNA: TGCGCCAGCAGCCCCGACCACTCTGGGGCCAACGTCCTGACTTTC
clone size: few; V gene: TRBV6-5; J gene: TRBJ1-4; D gene: -; CDR3 protein: CASSYSFWEREKLFF; CDR3 DNA: TGTGCCAGCAGTTACTCTTTTTGGGAGCGTGAAAAACTGTTTTTT
clone size: -; V gene: TRBV7-8; J gene: TRBJ2-3; D gene: -; CDR3 protein: CASSQDSGYSTDTQYF; CDR3 DNA: TGTGCCAGCAGCCAAGATAGCGGATATAGCACAGATACGCAGTATTTT
clone size: -; V gene: TRBV7-3; J gene: TRBJ1-6; D gene: -; CDR3 protein: CASSFSAAYNSPLHF; CDR3 DNA: TGTGCCAGCAGCTTCTCGGCAGCCTATAATTCACCCCTCCACTTT
clone size: -; V gene: TRBV29-1; J gene: TRBJ1-2; D gene: -; CDR3 protein: CSAVGGSGYGYTF; CDR3 DNA: TGCAGCGCCGTTGGGGGGAGCGGCTATGGCTACACCTTC
clone size: -; V gene: TRBV28; J gene: TRBJ1-6; D gene: TRBD1; CDR3 protein: CASMGGQGQNSPLHF; CDR3 DNA: TGTGCCAGCATGGGAGGACAGGGTCAAAATTCACCCCTCCACTTT
clone size: once; V gene: TRBV30; J gene: TRBJ2-1; D gene: TRBD2; CDR3 protein: CAWSDYGTSGYNEQFF; CDR3 DNA: TGTGCCTGGAGTGACTACGGGACTAGCGGGTACAATGAGCAGTTCTTC
clone size: once; V gene: TRBV6-6; J gene: TRBJ1-1; D gene: -; CDR3 protein: CASSYRGMGTEAFF; CDR3 DNA: TGTGCCAGCAGTTACAGGGGAATGGGCACTGAAGCTTTCTTT
clone size: -; V gene: TRBV6-5; J gene: TRBJ2-1; D gene: TRBD2; CDR3 protein: CASSYGWTSDSEQFF; CDR3 DNA: TGTGCCAGCAGTTACGGGTGGACTAGCGATAGTGAGCAGTTCTTC
clone size: few; V gene: TRBV10-1; J gene: TRBJ1-2; D gene: -; CDR3 protein: CATSPNQGWGYTF; CDR3 DNA: TGCGCCACCTCGCCGAACCAGGGTTGGGGCTACACCTTC
clone size: -; V gene: TRBV9; J gene: TRBJ1-3; D gene: TRBD1; CDR3 protein: CASSAPGQGASGNTIYF; CDR3 DNA: TGTGCCAGCAGCGCCCCGGGACAGGGGGCCTCTGGAAACACCATATATTTT
clone size: few; V gene: TRBV7-2; J gene: TRBJ1-2; D gene: TRBD1; CDR3 protein: CASSLAETGLLRYTF; CDR3 DNA: TGTGCCAGCAGCTTAGCTGAGACAGGGCTGTTACGCTACACCTTC
clone size: -; V gene: TRBV10-1; J gene: TRBJ2-3; D gene: -; CDR3 protein: CASSVGPGMADTQYF; CDR3 DNA: TGCGCCAGCAGTGTAGGTCCAGGGATGGCAGATACGCAGTATTTT
clone size: -; V gene: TRBV10-3; J gene: TRBJ2-3; D gene: TRBD2; CDR3 protein: CATRLAGETDTQYF; CDR3 DNA: TGTGCCACCAGACTAGCGGGAGAGACAGATACGCAGTATTTT
clone size: -; V gene: TRBV4-1; J gene: TRBJ1-4; D gene: -; CDR3 protein: CASSQDDLVGGFELFF; CDR3 DNA: TGCGCCAGCAGCCAAGATGACCTTGTCGGGGGATTTGAACTGTTTTTT
clone size: -; V gene: TRBV7-6; J gene: TRBJ1-6; D gene: TRBD1; CDR3 protein: CASSWRDRPNNSPLHF; CDR3 DNA: TGTGCCAGCAGCTGGCGGGACAGGCCGAATAATTCACCCCTCCACTTT